These 15 T cell receptor beta chains came from one sample sequenced in a study of blood T cells in healthy people across ages. PCR was performed a second time for about 7 to 11 cycles using a sample-barcoded 5' primer and a J-beta primer mix. TCRdb passed the 5' RACE reads through MiXCR, listing each CDR3 protein once. The profile covers around 800,000 distinct CDR3 sequences, with about 26% appearing a single time and about 2.9% taken by the ten largest. The same data also went into a second study, on T cells of mothers and their children.

Sequencing was done on a sample of blood. Receptor source: a boy between 10 and 17 years old in good health.

This clonotype was observed a single time. CDR3 coding DNA: TGCAGTGCTAGAGATCGGCGAGTAAACACCGGGGAGCTGTTTTTT. This encodes CSARDRRVNTGELFF. The chain links TRBV20-1 to TRBJ2-2; no firm D call. Germline assignment: CDR1 DFQATT and CDR2 SNEGSKA (reference sequence). V lost 0 bases and J 2 bases, leaving 10 bases between the germline ends. This CDR3 comprises 15 residues.

The genes are TRBV29-1 and TRBJ1-1; unclear D gene. The V end lost 1 base, the J end lost 1 base, and 10 bases lay between the germline ends. The CDR3 length is 14 residues. Germline CDR1 SQVTM, CDR2 ANQGSEA. CDR3 amino acids: CSVEGLMGNTEAFF. In nucleotides, the CDR3 is TGCAGCGTTGAAGGCCTTATGGGGAACACTGAAGCTTTCTTT.

There are a few counts of this clonotype. This rearrangement joins TRBV10-3 to TRBJ2-2; tentatively, D is TRBD2 (5 bases). The ends were cut back, 6 bases at V and 4 bases at J, with 12 bases in the middle. Germline V gene sequence: CDR1 ENHRY, CDR2 SYGVKD. The CDR3 extends over 14 amino acids. CDR3: CAIRPGIGTGELFF. In DNA, the CDR3 is TGTGCCATCAGGCCCGGGATCGGCACCGGGGAGCTGTTTTTT.

J is TRBJ2-5 and V is TRBV14; D possibly corresponds to TRBD1 (7 bases). The end of the DNA aligns better with TRBJ2-1, so the J call may be wrong. CDR1 and CDR2 from the germline V gene are SGHDN and FVKESK. There are 14 residues in the CDR3. CDR3 DNA sequence: TGTGCCAGCAGTGGACAGGAGGGGCACAATGAGCAGTTCTTC. Its translation: CASSGQEGHNEQFF.

This chain connects TRBV5-1 to TRBJ2-3, with TRBD2 matching 10 bases. The J segment lost 2 bases and the V segment lost 0 bases, leaving 3 bases of the junction unmatched. The CDR3 consists of 16 residues. The V gene's germline CDR1 is SGHRS and CDR2 YFSETQ. CDR3 region: CASSLATSGDTDTQYF. As DNA, the CDR3 is TGCGCCAGCAGCTTGGCTACTAGCGGGGACACAGATACGCAGTATTTT.

The rearrangement uses TRBV5-1 and TRBJ2-7, with TRBD2 matching over 9 bases. With V trimmed by 3 bases and J by 1 base, 11 bases remained unmatched. The CDR3 sequence is 17 residues long. Germline V lookup: CDR1 SGHRS, CDR2 YFSETQ. The CDR3 nucleotides are TGCGCCAGCAGCTGGGGGCCTACTAGCGGGTCTTCCTACGAGCAGTACTTC. This codes for CASSWGPTSGSSYEQYF. The full variable domain, its missing parts supplied by reference TRBV5-1 and TRBJ2-7, is KAGVTQTPRYLIKTRGQQVTLSCSPISGHRSVSWYQQTPGQGLQFLFEYFSETQRNKGNFPGRFSGRQFSNSRSEMNVSTLELGDSALYLCASSWGPTSGSSYEQYFGPGTRLTVT.

This clonotype has more than one count but fewer than ten. The chain combines TRBV5-5 with TRBJ2-1; tentative D call: TRBD2 (5 bases). TRBJ2-7 explains the end of the DNA better; the J call may be wrong. Germline CDR1 is SGHKS and CDR2 is YYEKEE (reference sequence). The CDR3 length is 16 residues. CDR3 bases: TGTGCCAGCAGCCCACGGGGAGCCCGGGAAAGCTACGAGCAGTACTTC. This translates into CASSPRGARESYEQYF.

V usage is TRBV6-1 and J usage is TRBJ2-5; perhaps TRBD2 as D (6 bases). The CDR3 sequence is 16 residues long. V was clipped by 5 bases and J by 5 bases, with 21 bases between them. CDR1 and CDR2 from the germline V gene are MNHNS and SASEGT. The DNA for the CDR3 is TGTGCCAGCAGTCTTTTAACCATAGGGGCGGGGGAGACCCAGTACTTC. Translated, it gives CASSLLTIGAGETQYF.

The chain uses TRBV29-1 and TRBJ1-1; D gene ambiguous. The CDR3 consists of 12 residues. Germline V CDR1 and CDR2: SQVTM, ANQGSEA. The CDR3 region is CNAGGVDTEAFF. The DNA of the CDR3 is TGCAACGCCGGCGGGGTGGACACTGAAGCTTTCTTT.

The rearrangement links TRBV7-9 to TRBJ1-2, with D tentatively TRBD1 (6 bases). The germline V gene encodes CDR1 SEHNR and CDR2 FQNEAQ (reference sequence). Trimming removed 3 bases at V and 3 bases at J, with 14 bases between. The CDR3 is 15 residues long. CDR3 in amino acids: CASSFFLQGDYGYTF. CDR3 coding DNA: TGTGCCAGCAGCTTTTTCCTACAGGGTGACTATGGCTACACCTTC.

This clonotype was counted only a few times. The chain carries TRBV6-6 and TRBJ2-5; D unclear. The germline CDR1 and CDR2 sequences are MNHNY and SVGAGI (reference sequence). V lost 7 bases to trimming and J lost 5 bases, with 20 bases between them. The CDR3 is made up of 15 amino acids. The CDR3 sequence: CASTLRERGPETQYF. The CDR3 bases are TGTGCCAGCACCCTACGAGAACGTGGCCCGGAGACCCAGTACTTC.

To note about this clonotype: The junction shows a germline mismatch at one end, possibly a read error. This chain connects TRBV5-6 to TRBJ1-6; 7 bases agree with TRBD1. CDR1 and CDR2 (germline): SGHDT, YYEEEE. The CDR3 is made up of 17 amino acids. CDR3 bases: TGTGCCAGCAGCTTGATGGACAGGAGCTCCTATAATTCGCCCCTCCACTTT. This sequence encodes CASSLMDRSSYNSPLHF.

The J gene is TRBJ1-4, the V gene TRBV27; 10 bases are shared with TRBD1. CDR3 length: 17 amino acids. Germline CDR1 is MNHEY and CDR2 is SMNVEV (reference sequence). J gave up 3 bases and V 6 bases, and 10 bases lay outside the gene matches. CDR3 coding DNA: TGTGCCAGCAGGTCGACAGGGGGCAGGCCGGCTAATGAAAAACTGTTTTTT. It codes for CASRSTGGRPANEKLFF.

This chain uses TRBV20-1 with TRBJ2-5; 10 bases line up with TRBD1. The CDR3 has 13 amino acids. Germline V lookup: CDR1 DFQATT, CDR2 SNEGSKA (reference sequence). V lost 7 bases and J lost 5; bases outside the gene matches: 7. CDR3 in amino acids: CSVPGQGTETQYF. The DNA for the CDR3 is TGCAGTGTCCCGGGACAGGGGACGGAGACCCAGTACTTC.

This clonotype was recorded a few times. The chain is built from TRBV6-1 and TRBJ2-1; tentatively, D is TRBD1 (5 bases). The V gene's germline CDR1 is MNHNS and CDR2 SASEGT. CDR3 length: 15 residues. V gave up 3 bases and J gave up 3 bases, with 12 bases separating them. CDR3 in amino acids: CASSETRGYYNEQFF. The CDR3 coding sequence is TGTGCCAGCAGTGAGACAAGGGGCTACTACAATGAGCAGTTCTTC.